These T cell receptor beta chains were read from a single sample in a study of blood T cell repertoires in COVID-19. Assay: immunoSEQ multiplex PCR; the TCRdb copy retains only in-frame clones and omits some. The table records some 390,000 clones, 75% to 90% of them present only once. Sequenced input: PBMCs or T cells enriched from blood (not recorded which). The receptors come from a man aged 30-40 years who had recovered from COVID-19. Each CDR3 is given with its conserved first and last residue. A D gene is named only where the DNA matches it firmly. Clone size is stated in some rows and not others, as once, few, many or a class when expanded.

J: TRBJ2-5
V: TRBV30
D: .
size: .
DNA: TGTGCCTGGAGTGTAGGGGTAGCAGAGACCCAGTACTTC
CDR3: CAWSVGVAETQYF

J: TRBJ2-7
V: TRBV29-1
D: .
size: .
DNA: TGCAGCGTTGGCCGTGCAGCGCAGAAATCCTACGAGCAGTACTTC
CDR3: CSVGRAAQKSYEQYF

J: TRBJ2-7
V: TRBV19
D: .
size: .
DNA: TGTGCCAGTAGTATTCAGTCGGGGAGCGAGCAGTACTTC
CDR3: CASSIQSGSEQYF

J: TRBJ2-7
V: TRBV6-5
D: TRBD1
size: .
DNA: TGTGCCAGCAGCCGGGACAGGGGATCCCACGAGCAGTACTTC
CDR3: CASSRDRGSHEQYF

J: TRBJ2-7
V: TRBV11-2
D: TRBD1
size: few
DNA: TGTGCCAGCAGCCCTGGGACAGGGGGGAAGCAGTACTTC
CDR3: CASSPGTGGKQYF

J: TRBJ1-5
V: TRBV2
D: .
size: .
DNA: TGTGCCAGCAGTACGCTGGGGGGGGTGTGGAATCAGCCCCAGCATTTT
CDR3: CASSTLGGVWNQPQHF

J: TRBJ1-1
V: TRBV6-6
D: .
size: .
DNA: TGTGCCAGCAGTCTAGATCAAATCGCGAACACTGAAGCTTTCTTT
CDR3: CASSLDQIANTEAFF

J: TRBJ2-7
V: TRBV5-1
D: TRBD2
size: .
DNA: TGCGCCAGCAGCGGGGGGACTAGCAGTTTCTACGAGCAGTACTTC
CDR3: CASSGGTSSFYEQYF

J: TRBJ2-5
V: TRBV5-1
D: TRBD2
size: .
DNA: TGCGCCAGCAGCTTCATGACTAGCGGGAGACCAGAGACCCAGTACTTC
CDR3: CASSFMTSGRPETQYF

J: TRBJ2-1
V: TRBV2
D: TRBD2
size: .
DNA: TGTGCCAGCAGTGAAGCGTCCACGGGACTACACAATGAGCAGTTCTTC
CDR3: CASSEASTGLHNEQFF

J: TRBJ1-2
V: TRBV19
D: TRBD1
size: few
DNA: TGTGCCAGTAGTATTTCCGGGACAGGGGTCGCCTATGGCTACACCTTC
CDR3: CASSISGTGVAYGYTF

J: TRBJ2-1
V: TRBV2
D: .
size: .
DNA: TGTGCCAGCAACCAACTAGGAGGCACGGGGAGCGATGAGCAGTTCTTC
CDR3: CASNQLGGTGSDEQFF

J: TRBJ2-2
V: TRBV24-1
D: TRBD2
size: .
DNA: TGTGCCACCGGCGGTAAGGCTAGCGGGAGGGCCCTAGCCGGGGAGCTGTTTTTT
CDR3: CATGGKASGRALAGELFF

J: TRBJ2-1
V: TRBV12-5
D: .
size: once
DNA: TGTGCTAGTGGTTTGGCCTTCGGAGGAGAGCAGTTCTTC
CDR3: CASGLAFGGEQFF

J: TRBJ2-2
V: TRBV5-1
D: .
size: .
DNA: TGCGCCAGCAGTGGAACAGGGAACACCGGGGAGCTGTTTTTT
CDR3: CASSGTGNTGELFF

J: TRBJ1-1
V: TRBV19
D: TRBD1
size: .
DNA: TGTGCCAGTAGCTCGAACAGGGGGCTAATGAACACTGAAGCTTTCTTT
CDR3: CASSSNRGLMNTEAFF

J: TRBJ1-1
V: TRBV3-1/TRBV3-2
D: .
size: .
DNA: TGTGCCAGCAGCCACGACAGACGGAACACTGAAGCTTTCTTT
CDR3: CASSHDRRNTEAFF

J: TRBJ2-3
V: TRBV11-2
D: TRBD2
size: .
DNA: TGTGCCAGCACAGGCGGGAGTCCAGATACGCAGTATTTT
CDR3: CASTGGSPDTQYF

J: TRBJ1-1
V: TRBV10-3
D: .
size: .
DNA: TGTGCCATCGGAGAAAAGAACACTGAAGCTTTCTTT
CDR3: CAIGEKNTEAFF

J: TRBJ2-7
V: TRBV27
D: TRBD2
size: .
DNA: TGTGCCAGCAGGGGACTAGCGGGAGGCACCTACGAGCAGTACTTC
CDR3: CASRGLAGGTYEQYF

J: TRBJ2-3
V: TRBV24-1
D: .
size: .
DNA: TGTGCCACCAGTGACACGACAAGAAATACGCAGTATTTT
CDR3: CATSDTTRNTQYF

J: TRBJ2-3
V: TRBV7-3
D: TRBD2
size: .
DNA: TGTGCCAGCAGCTTAACGCTAGCGGGATCAGGAGATACGCAGTATTTT
CDR3: CASSLTLAGSGDTQYF

J: TRBJ2-5
V: TRBV5-4
D: .
size: .
DNA: TGTGCCAGCAGCTTGCCATCACAAGAGACCCAGTACTTC
CDR3: CASSLPSQETQYF

J: TRBJ1-3
V: TRBV19
D: .
size: .
DNA: TGTGCCAGTAGTATAGTATCGGGATCTGGAAACACCATATATTTT
CDR3: CASSIVSGSGNTIYF

J: TRBJ2-1
V: TRBV7-2
D: .
size: few
DNA: TGTGCCAGCAGTTCCTGGGAGTGGTCCTACAATGAGCAGTTCTTC
CDR3: CASSSWEWSYNEQFF

J: TRBJ2-1
V: TRBV2
D: TRBD2
size: .
DNA: TGTGCCAGTCGGGAGGTCCAGAACCCTGCCGTGGGTGAGCAGTTCTTC
CDR3: CASREVQNPAVGEQFF

J: TRBJ2-7
V: TRBV30
D: TRBD2
size: .
DNA: TGTGCCTGGAGATGGACTAGCGGTACCTACGAGCAGTACTTC
CDR3: CAWRWTSGTYEQYF

J: TRBJ1-2
V: TRBV15
D: .
size: .
DNA: TGTGCCACCAGCAGAGATTCGGAAGTCGGCGAGGAGGGAAGGCATTTC
CDR3: CATSRDSEVGEEGRHF

J: TRBJ2-7
V: TRBV7-9
D: TRBD2
size: once
DNA: TGTGCCAGCAGCCCTCTAGGTGGGAGGGCCGGCGAGCAGTACTTC
CDR3: CASSPLGGRAGEQYF

J: TRBJ2-1
V: TRBV11-2
D: .
size: .
DNA: TGTGCCAGCAGCTCGTCCGGGACCTACAATGAGCAGTTCTTC
CDR3: CASSSSGTYNEQFF

J: TRBJ1-2
V: TRBV7-2
D: .
size: .
DNA: TGTGCCAGCAGCTTAGGGGGGGACTCAACTCGGGGCTATGGCTACACCTTC
CDR3: CASSLGGDSTRGYGYTF

J: TRBJ1-3
V: TRBV6-5
D: TRBD1
size: .
DNA: TGTGCCAGCAGGACACAGGGGCGCACCATATATTTT
CDR3: CASRTQGRTIYF

J: TRBJ1-2
V: TRBV11-2
D: TRBD1
size: .
DNA: TGTGCCAGCAGCCGGACAGGGGGAGGACCCTTCTATGGCTACACCTTC
CDR3: CASSRTGGGPFYGYTF

J: TRBJ2-7
V: TRBV7-7
D: TRBD2
size: .
DNA: TGTGCCAGCAGCGCGGGACTAGCGGGAGCTTACGAGCAGTACTTC
CDR3: CASSAGLAGAYEQYF

J: TRBJ2-7
V: TRBV3-1/TRBV3-2
D: TRBD2
size: .
DNA: TGTGCCAGCAGCCCTAGCGGGAGTCGTTTCCACGAGCAGTACTTC
CDR3: CASSPSGSRFHEQYF

J: TRBJ1-6
V: TRBV14
D: TRBD1
size: .
DNA: TGTGCCAGCAGCCAACGGACAGGGAATTCACCCCTCCACTTT
CDR3: CASSQRTGNSPLHF

J: TRBJ2-7
V: TRBV28
D: TRBD1
size: .
DNA: TGTGCCAGCAGTCTTCCCGGGACAGGGTACCACGAGCAGTACTTC
CDR3: CASSLPGTGYHEQYF

J: TRBJ1-5
V: TRBV19
D: TRBD1
size: .
DNA: TGTGCCAGTAGTATGGACAGGGGGAATCAGCCCCAGCATTTT
CDR3: CASSMDRGNQPQHF

J: TRBJ2-7
V: TRBV20-1
D: .
size: .
DNA: TGCAGTGCTTTGAGAAACGAGCAGTACTTC
CDR3: CSALRNEQYF

J: TRBJ2-3
V: TRBV19
D: TRBD2
size: .
DNA: TGTGCCAGTACGGGGGGGAAACAGGGAAGGAATACGCAGTATTTT
CDR3: CASTGGKQGRNTQYF

J: TRBJ2-2
V: TRBV15
D: TRBD1
size: .
DNA: TGTGCCACCAGCAGAGGGGGGACAGCGAACACCGGGGAGCTGTTTTTT
CDR3: CATSRGGTANTGELFF

J: TRBJ1-3
V: TRBV19
D: .
size: .
DNA: TGTGCCAGTAGCCCAGGCTACGGAGGAAACACCATATATTTT
CDR3: CASSPGYGGNTIYF

J: TRBJ1-4
V: TRBV24-1
D: TRBD1
size: .
DNA: TGTGCCACCGGGGGGACAGGGGATAATGAAAAACTGTTTTTT
CDR3: CATGGTGDNEKLFF

J: TRBJ1-1
V: TRBV5-1
D: .
size: .
DNA: TGCGCCAGCTTCGGTTGGAACACTGAAGCTTTCTTT
CDR3: CASFGWNTEAFF

J: TRBJ2-7
V: TRBV27
D: .
size: .
DNA: TGTGCCAGCAGTTTCCTAGGCGAGCAGTACTTC
CDR3: CASSFLGEQYF

J: TRBJ2-1
V: TRBV28
D: TRBD1
size: .
DNA: TGTGCCAGCAGTTCTCCGCCGGGACAGCGGCAGTTCTTC
CDR3: CASSSPPGQRQFF

J: TRBJ2-5
V: TRBV3-1/TRBV3-2
D: .
size: .
DNA: TGTGCCAGCAGCCATCTCCAGGGAGGAGAGACCCAGTACTTC
CDR3: CASSHLQGGETQYF

J: TRBJ1-5
V: TRBV12-5
D: .
size: .
DNA: TGTGCTAGTGGTTTGGTACGGCAGGGCGGGATATGGCCCCAGCATTTT
CDR3: CASGLVRQGGIWPQHF

J: TRBJ1-5
V: TRBV28
D: .
size: .
DNA: TGTGCCAGCAGTTTAGCGGGGTTGAGCAATCAGCCCCAGCATTTT
CDR3: CASSLAGLSNQPQHF

J: TRBJ2-3
V: TRBV5-1
D: .
size: .
DNA: TGCGCCAGCAGCTTGGAGGGGGAGATAGATACGCAGTATTTT
CDR3: CASSLEGEIDTQYF

J: TRBJ2-2
V: TRBV27
D: .
size: .
DNA: TGTGCCAGCAACCCGGCAGGGGACAACACCGGGGAGCTGTTTTTT
CDR3: CASNPAGDNTGELFF

J: TRBJ2-1
V: TRBV10-1
D: .
size: .
DNA: TGCGCCAGCAGTGTTCCGGGAAGCAACAATGAGCAGTTCTTC
CDR3: CASSVPGSNNEQFF

J: TRBJ1-1
V: TRBV27
D: .
size: .
DNA: TGTGCCAGCAGTTTATCGGACAGCTGGACTGAAGCTTTCTTT
CDR3: CASSLSDSWTEAFF

J: TRBJ2-7
V: TRBV20-1
D: TRBD1
size: .
DNA: TGCAGTGCTAGTCAAACCGGGACAGGTATCTACGAGCAGTACTTC
CDR3: CSASQTGTGIYEQYF

J: TRBJ2-5
V: TRBV19
D: TRBD2
size: .
DNA: TGTGCCAGTAGTATAGGACTAGCGGGAACGGAGACCCAGTACTTC
CDR3: CASSIGLAGTETQYF

J: TRBJ2-1
V: TRBV19
D: TRBD2
size: .
DNA: TGTGCCAGTAGTAACCCCCTAGCGGGGTCCTACAATGAGCAGTTCTTC
CDR3: CASSNPLAGSYNEQFF

J: TRBJ1-4
V: TRBV18
D: .
size: .
DNA: TGTGCCAGCTCAGCCCCGGGTGAAAAACTGTTTTTT
CDR3: CASSAPGEKLFF

J: TRBJ1-3
V: TRBV29-1
D: TRBD1
size: .
DNA: TGCAGCGTTGTTCTCGGGACAGGGGGTGGAAACACCATATATTTT
CDR3: CSVVLGTGGGNTIYF

J: TRBJ2-1
V: TRBV30
D: TRBD1
size: .
DNA: TGTGCCTGGAGCCCTCCGGGACAGTACTACAATGAGCAGTTCTTC
CDR3: CAWSPPGQYYNEQFF